This T cell receptor beta chain was sequenced for a study of T cells in Graves' hyperthyroidism and ophthalmopathy. For the study at large: It was at initial diagnosis, before any treatment, that peripheral blood was collected.

The V end lost 0 bases, the J end lost 0 bases, and 10 bases lay between the germline ends. The germline CDR1 and CDR2 sequences are SGHRS and YFSETQ. CDR3 length equals 15 residues. Study observations and caveats: Model predictions of ophthalmopathy came a median about six months before onset. Blood also contained most expanded thyroid clonotypes above 0.001.

Amplified regions were TCR beta CDR3 sequences from RNA transcripts. TCR CDR3 underwent first-round RT-PCR with the HTBI primer set. TCRdb fed the multiplex PCR reads into MiXCR, producing one record per CDR3 protein. Altogether under 700,000 distinct CDR3 sequences are present, over 15% being singletons, with the ten largest covering roughly 18%. There are many counts of this clonotype. Its antigen is unknown. Sequencing used blood. This TCR came from a woman aged 18 to 35 with Graves' hyperthyroidism. The rearrangement joins TRBV5-1 to TRBJ2-7, with D possibly TRBD2 on 6 matching bases. CDR3 nucleotide sequence: TGCGCCAGCAGCTTGGTAGATAGCGGCTCCTACGAGCAGTACTTC. It translates to CASSLVDSGSYEQYF.